The present entry profiles one TCR beta chain with its context. A much bigger clone sits one base away, suggesting this may be a read error. The CDR3 runs to 15 residues. The germline V gene encodes CDR1 SGHRS and CDR2 YFSETQ. V shed 0 bases and J shed 5 bases, with 12 bases lying between them. TCRdb independently ran MiXCR on the RT-PCR reads; one entry per CDR3 protein. This sample carries almost 700,000 distinct CDR3 sequences, approximately 15% of them seen once, and the ten largest clones take 3.6%. The chain combines TRBV5-1 with TRBJ1-5; possible D gene TRBD1, 6 bases. The sequence was collected from a female donor in good health, serving as a healthy control. Sequenced material: memory CD4+ T cells from blood. In DNA form, the CDR3 reads TGCGCCAGCAGCTTGGTACCAGGGGACTATCAGCCCCAGCATTTT. The encoded protein is CASSLVPGDYQPQHF. Complete variable domain (other parts from reference TRBV5-1 and TRBJ1-5): KAGVTQTPRYLIKTRGQQVTLSCSPISGHRSVSWYQQTPGQGLQFLFEYFSETQRNKGNFPGRFSGRQFSNSRSEMNVSTLELGDSALYLCASSLVPGDYQPQHFGDGTRLSIL.